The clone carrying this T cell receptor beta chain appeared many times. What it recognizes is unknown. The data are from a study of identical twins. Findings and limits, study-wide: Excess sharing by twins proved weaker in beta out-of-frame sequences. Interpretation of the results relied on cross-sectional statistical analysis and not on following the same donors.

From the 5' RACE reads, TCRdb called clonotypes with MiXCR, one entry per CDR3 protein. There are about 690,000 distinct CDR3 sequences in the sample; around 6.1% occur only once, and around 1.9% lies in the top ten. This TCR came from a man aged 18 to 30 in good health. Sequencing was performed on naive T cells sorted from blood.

CDR3 protein: CASSYLGMRETQYF. In DNA, the CDR3 is TGTGCCAGCAGTTACCTGGGGATGAGGGAGACCCAGTACTTC. This chain links TRBV6-5 with TRBJ2-5; D remains unclear. V was cut by 2 bases and J by 5 bases, with 12 bases left in between. Per germline, CDR1 MNHEY and CDR2 SVGAGI. The CDR3 has 14 amino acids.